The sequence of this T cell receptor beta chain was determined in a study of T cells in Graves' hyperthyroidism and ophthalmopathy. General study findings and limits: The blood repertoire included most of the expanded thyroid clonotypes above 0.001. Separating ophthalmopathy from stable hyperthyroidism was achieved by a 13 V-J model.

Amplified TCR beta CDR3 regions derived from RNA transcripts. An initial round of RT-PCR targeting the TCR CDR3 relied on the HTBI primer set. MiXCR, applied by TCRdb to the multiplex PCR reads, yields one record per CDR3 protein. The sample has nearly 110,000 distinct CDR3 sequences, about 15% seen once; the top ten hold less than 50%. With 5 bases clipped from V and 2 bases from J, the junction kept 5 bases outside the gene matches. Germline loops: CDR1 LGHDT, CDR2 YNNKEL (reference sequence). The CDR3 runs 14 residues. This clonotype occurred many times. Its specificity is not known. The authors deemed Graves' hyperthyroidism stable absent ophthalmopathy progression within 18 months. Patients with uncontrolled infections, other autoimmune diseases, pregnancy or lactation were excluded.

The chain couples TRBV3-1 to TRBJ2-7, with 8 bases aligning to TRBD1. Material for sequencing was blood. This clonotype was sampled from a woman in her forties or fifties with Graves' hyperthyroidism. CDR3 bases: TGTGCCAGCAGCGACAGGGGCCCAACCTACGAGCAGTACTTC. Translating gives CASSDRGPTYEQYF.